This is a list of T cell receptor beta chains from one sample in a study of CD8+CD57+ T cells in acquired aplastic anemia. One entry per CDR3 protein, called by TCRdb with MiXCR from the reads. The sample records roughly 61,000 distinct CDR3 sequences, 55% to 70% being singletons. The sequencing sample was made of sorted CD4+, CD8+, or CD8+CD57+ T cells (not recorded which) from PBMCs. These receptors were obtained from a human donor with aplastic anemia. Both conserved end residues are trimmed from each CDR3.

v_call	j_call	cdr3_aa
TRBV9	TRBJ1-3	ASSAPTDTIY
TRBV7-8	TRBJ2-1	ASSLTGGNEQF
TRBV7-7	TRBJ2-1	ASSRSPNNEQF
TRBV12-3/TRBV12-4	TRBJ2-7	ASSLRGEGDKSSYEQY
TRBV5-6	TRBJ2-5	ASSWGQGEGETQY
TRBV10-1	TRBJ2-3	ASSDLGSTDTQY
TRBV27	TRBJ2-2	ASSLGSSGELF
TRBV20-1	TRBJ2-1	SATQDGNEQF
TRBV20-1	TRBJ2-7	SASPGQPYEQY
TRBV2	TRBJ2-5	ASSEYGTGVETQY
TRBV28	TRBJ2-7	ASSFRGDSYEQY
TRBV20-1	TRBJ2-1	SALGDRAYNEQF
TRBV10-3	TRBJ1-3	AISETGFSGNTIY
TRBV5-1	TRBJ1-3	ASSLDANSGNTIY
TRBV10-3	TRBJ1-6	AISDRTNSPLH
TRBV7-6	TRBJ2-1	ASSLQAGENNEQF
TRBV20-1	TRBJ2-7	SAHTGGPSYEQY
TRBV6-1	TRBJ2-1	ASSDLTGDEQF
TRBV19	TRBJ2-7	ASSSGSSYEQY
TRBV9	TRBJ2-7	ASSPQGGEQY
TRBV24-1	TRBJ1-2	ATSDRGGGRGYGYT
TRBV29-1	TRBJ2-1	SADRGGWYNEQF
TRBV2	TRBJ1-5	ASSEGSDNRQPQH
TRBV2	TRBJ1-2	ASRGQVHYGYT
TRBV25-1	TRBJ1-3	ASSESGPGNTIY
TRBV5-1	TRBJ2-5	ASSLSGAETQY
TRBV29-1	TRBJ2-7	SCGGELEQY
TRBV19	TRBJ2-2	ASSISPGTGELF
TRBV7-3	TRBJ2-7	ASSPHQGYEQY
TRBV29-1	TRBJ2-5	SVEGREETQY
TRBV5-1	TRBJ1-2	ASGSGTAYGYT
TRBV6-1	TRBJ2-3	ASSRSLAGVPTDTQY
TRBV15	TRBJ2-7	ATSRVLAGGFEQY
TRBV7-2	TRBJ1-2	ASSLAGQGLGEGYT
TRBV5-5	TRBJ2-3	ASSFKGGRTDTQY
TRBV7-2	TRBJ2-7	ASSLTGGKEQY
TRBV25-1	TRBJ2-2	ASSQDRTGELF
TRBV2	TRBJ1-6	ASSVATGGRSYNSPLH
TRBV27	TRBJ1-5	ASSRHSNQPQH
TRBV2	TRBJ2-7	ASRARTSSYEQY
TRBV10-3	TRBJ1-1	ATKDSTEAF